The rows below give T cell receptor beta chains drawn from one sample of a study of regulatory T cells in long-lasting Graves disease. TCRdb reprocessed the multiplex PCR reads via MiXCR and lists one record per CDR3 protein. The repertoire holds around 340,000 distinct CDR3 sequences, with roughly 21% as singletons. The sample in question was peripheral blood mononuclear cells (PBMCs), obtained when the disease was refractory, from a patient treated with antithyroid drugs. The receptors shown here come from a female donor with Graves disease. CDR3s include the opening cysteine and the closing phenylalanine or tryptophan. Each record gives: V gene, clone size, J gene, D gene, CDR3 DNA, CDR3 protein. D genes are given only for firm matches. Size tells how often a clone was seen (once, few, many) or the class of an expanded clone, and some rows leave it out.

>TRBV6-5|.|TRBJ2-5|.
TGTGCCAGCAGTTACTCGCACGTGGAGACCCAGTACTTC
CASSYSHVETQYF
>TRBV6-2/TRBV6-3|.|TRBJ1-4|.
TGTGCCAGCAAGACGGTTGATAATGAAAAACTGTTTTTT
CASKTVDNEKLFF
>TRBV20-1|few|TRBJ2-7|TRBD2
TGCAGTGCTAGAGATGACGGACTAGCGGAGACATACGAGCAGTACTTC
CSARDDGLAETYEQYF
>TRBV7-9|many|TRBJ1-1|.
TGTGCCAGCAGCTCAATCGAGGCGCGGACTGAAGCTTTCTTT
CASSSIEARTEAFF
>TRBV12-3/TRBV12-4|few|TRBJ2-1|.
TGTGCCAGCAGTCCCGCAGACGACCTGTTCTTC
CASSPADDLFF
>TRBV3-1|many|TRBJ1-5|TRBD1
TGTGCCAGCAGCCCTCCAGGGGGCAGGGCCCAGCATTTT
CASSPPGGRAQHF
>TRBV6-5|.|TRBJ2-2|TRBD2
TGTGCCAGCAGTTACACCCTAGCGGGGGCGCTCACCGGGGAGCTGTTTTTT
CASSYTLAGALTGELFF
>TRBV7-8|many|TRBJ1-5|.
TGTGCCAGCAGCTTAGGCCCTCTGGGAGTCGATCAGCCCCAGCATTTT
CASSLGPLGVDQPQHF
>TRBV6-1|many|TRBJ2-7|TRBD1
TGTGCCAGCAGAAGAAGTCGGGACAGAGCTTACGAGCAGTACTTC
CASRRSRDRAYEQYF
>TRBV7-2|many|TRBJ1-1|.
TGTGCCAGCAGCCTTGTAGCTTTCTTT
CASSLVAFF
>TRBV30|many|TRBJ1-1|.
TGTGCCTGGAGTGTAAGCTGGGGCCTGAACACTGAAGCTTTCTTT
CAWSVSWGLNTEAFF
>TRBV2|.|TRBJ2-7|.
TGTGCCAGCAGCCAAGTGTCGGGTTCCTACGAGCAGTACTTC
CASSQVSGSYEQYF
>TRBV7-9|.|TRBJ2-7|TRBD2
TGTGCCAGCAGCTCCACTAGCGGGGTCGAGGAGCAGTACTTC
CASSSTSGVEEQYF
>TRBV15|.|TRBJ2-2|.
TGTGCCACCAGCAGAGCCAGGATAATGAGTGGCGGGGAGCTGTTTTTT
CATSRARIMSGGELFF
>TRBV6-5|many|TRBJ1-5|TRBD1
TGTGCCAGCAGTTACTCGCCCATCAGGGGGATTAGCAATCAGCCCCAGCATTTT
CASSYSPIRGISNQPQHF
>TRBV6-2/TRBV6-3|many|TRBJ2-7|.
TGTGCCAGCAGTTTGGGACACTGGCTGACCGAGCAGTACTTC
CASSLGHWLTEQYF
>TRBV28|many|TRBJ2-7|TRBD2
TGTGCCAGCAGCTCGGGACTAGCGCCTTACGAGCAGTACTTC
CASSSGLAPYEQYF
>TRBV20-1|.|TRBJ2-1|.
TGCAGTGCTCACAGGGACGGCAACTACAATGAGCAGTTCTTC
CSAHRDGNYNEQFF
>TRBV7-9|.|TRBJ1-1|.
TGTGCCAGCAGCTTAGTAAGCAGGGTAGGCACTGAAGCTTTCTTT
CASSLVSRVGTEAFF
>TRBV28|.|TRBJ2-1|TRBD2
TGTGCCAGCAGTCCTCTAGCGGGGAGCTCCTACAATGAGCAGTTCTTC
CASSPLAGSSYNEQFF
>TRBV19|few|TRBJ1-5|.
TGTGCCAGTAGTATAGAATGGGGTAGGGGCAATCAGCCCCAGCATTTT
CASSIEWGRGNQPQHF
>TRBV7-2|many|TRBJ1-4|.
TGTGCCAGCAGTCCAGATGGCGAAAAACTGTTTTTT
CASSPDGEKLFF
>TRBV7-3|many|TRBJ1-1|.
TGTGCCAGCAGCGCAGGCCTGAACACTGAAGCTTTCTTT
CASSAGLNTEAFF
>TRBV11-2|many|TRBJ2-7|.
TGTGCCAGCAGCCTCACAGGGGGTAGCGGGAGAGGCTACGAGCAGTACTTC
CASSLTGGSGRGYEQYF
>TRBV10-2|.|TRBJ2-7|.
TGCGCCACCATGGGAGACACCACCTACGAGCAGTACTTC
CATMGDTTYEQYF
>TRBV4-1|.|TRBJ2-2|.
TGCGCCAGCAGCCAAGTTACTCAGGGGCGTTTCGGGGAGCTGTTTTTT
CASSQVTQGRFGELFF
>TRBV7-9|.|TRBJ2-7|.
TGTGCCTGCAGCTTACGACAGGGGAGGGACGAGCAGTACTTC
CACSLRQGRDEQYF
>TRBV5-1|many|TRBJ1-5|TRBD1
TGCGCCAGCAGCTTGACAGGGGAAAATCGCAATCAGCCCCAGCATTTT
CASSLTGENRNQPQHF
>TRBV3-1|many|TRBJ1-5|.
TGTGCCAGCAGCCAAGTTAGGGGTAGACAGCCCCAGCATTTT
CASSQVRGRQPQHF
>TRBV7-2|many|TRBJ1-5|.
TGTGCCAGCAGCTTAGATGGGCAGGGGAATCAGCCCCAGCATTTT
CASSLDGQGNQPQHF
>TRBV12-3/TRBV12-4|.|TRBJ1-1|.
TGTGCCAGCACCTCGGGTCCGGGTGAAGCTTTCTTT
CASTSGPGEAFF
>TRBV3-1|many|TRBJ1-5|.
TGTGCCAGCAGCCAAGGATTCGGACTCGAGCCCCAGCATTTT
CASSQGFGLEPQHF
>TRBV7-9|many|TRBJ2-5|TRBD1
TGTGCCAGCAGCGCACCGGGACAGGGTAAAGGGGCAAGCAAGGAGACCCAGTACTTC
CASSAPGQGKGASKETQYF
>TRBV6-1|many|TRBJ1-5|.
TGTGCCAGCACCCAGGGACCAAGTTATCAGCCCCAGCATTTT
CASTQGPSYQPQHF
>TRBV12-3/TRBV12-4|.|TRBJ2-1|TRBD1
TGTGCCAGCAGCACCCGGGACAGGGGTTCCGATGAGCAGTTCTTC
CASSTRDRGSDEQFF
>TRBV28|many|TRBJ2-7|TRBD2
TGTGCCAACCCGGGGGGTACGGGAGTAGTTTCCTACGAGCAGTACTTC
CANPGGTGVVSYEQYF
>TRBV12-3/TRBV12-4|many|TRBJ2-7|.
TGTGCCAGCAGCCCTCGGACTTCTGGGGGGGAGCAGTACTTC
CASSPRTSGGEQYF
>TRBV4-1|few|TRBJ1-1|TRBD1
TGCGCCAGCAGCCGAGGGACAGGGAGGAACACTGAAGCTTTCTTT
CASSRGTGRNTEAFF
>TRBV29-1|.|TRBJ2-1|TRBD2
TGCAGCGTTGAAGATCCGGGGGGGGATTACAATGAGCAGTTCTTC
CSVEDPGGDYNEQFF
>TRBV30|few|TRBJ1-1|.
TGTGCCTGGAGCCCCCTCGGGGGGCTGAACACTGAAGCTTTCTTT
CAWSPLGGLNTEAFF
>TRBV7-9|many|TRBJ2-5|.
TGTGCCAGCAGCTTAGGTGCCGAACAGGGTGGCCAAACTCAAGAGACCCAGTACTTC
CASSLGAEQGGQTQETQYF
>TRBV3-1|.|TRBJ2-7|.
TGTGCCAGCAGCCAAGGGATATTCTACGAGCAGTACTTC
CASSQGIFYEQYF
>TRBV20-1|many|TRBJ1-4|.
TGCAGTGCTAGTCAGCATGGGGCCCCAATCGAAAAACTGTTTTTT
CSASQHGAPIEKLFF
>TRBV28|.|TRBJ1-3|.
TGTGCCAGCAGCTCGCAGTGGGGGATTGGAAACACCATATATTTT
CASSSQWGIGNTIYF